These T cell receptor beta chains were read from a single sample in a study of T-cell reconstitution after alpha-beta-depleted transplantation in children. TCRdb re-derived calls from the PCR reads in MiXCR, one entry per CDR3 protein. The table includes roughly 670,000 distinct CDR3 sequences, less than 15% detected once. Sequences were derived from PBMCs, sampled before TCRalphabeta/CD19-depleted stem cell transplant. The receptors come from a girl aged 2-10 years with congenital amegakaryocytic thrombocytopenia, due to receive a stem cell transplant. The CDR3 runs from the conserved cysteine through the conserved F or W.

V,CDR3
TRBV6-6,CASSYVEKLFF
TRBV28,CASSSRDRGFRLAGAEQFF
TRBV25-1,CASSAEWRETQYF
TRBV24-1,CATSEFVNYGYTF
TRBV5-5,CASIHISGNTIYF
TRBV20-1,CSASPGPYNEQFF
TRBV20-1,CSARDNWAVAKQFF
TRBV3-1,CASSQAFVGTSGKKVEFF
TRBV20-1,CSARVWAVTDTQYF
TRBV6-5,CASSSSDTKETQYF
TRBV18,CASSLGGSLGHEQFF
TRBV20-1,CSAGAFMGTYEQYF
TRBV7-9,CASSHGLAAKETQYF
TRBV4-2,CASSQDGAGDNSPLHF
TRBV3-1,CATSLESRYQETQYF
TRBV24-1,CATSDPRSGIYEQYF
TRBV11-2,CASTGLAGQETQYF
TRBV7-2,CASSLGPGFYEQYF
TRBV23-1,CASSQWADDLSYEQYF
TRBV12-3/TRBV12-4,CASSLIRPRVTEAFF
TRBV7-9,CASSYGTSGMYTQYF
TRBV29-1,CSVEGDNEQFF